The entry below gives a single TCR beta chain sequence along with its context. Germline V CDR1 and CDR2: SGHRS, YFSETQ. This CDR3 spans 13 amino acids. Trimming left V 1 base short and J 4 bases short, with 7 bases between. The data belong to a study of blood T cell repertoires in COVID-19. Study overall: COVID-19 samples, acute and convalescent, were from the United States, Italy and Spain.

The data were produced by immunoSEQ multiplex PCR, yet TCRdb's version contains in-frame clones alone and is incomplete. In the table there are 150,000 to 200,000 clones, roughly nine tenths of which are singletons. The sequenced sample consisted of peripheral blood. The sequence came from a man aged 18 to 35 who had recovered from COVID-19. J is TRBJ2-3 and V is TRBV5-1, with a possible D match to TRBD2 (5 bases). The CDR3 spells CASSLRGPDTQYF. The CDR3 DNA reads as TGCGCCAGCAGCTTGCGGGGTCCAGATACGCAGTATTTT.